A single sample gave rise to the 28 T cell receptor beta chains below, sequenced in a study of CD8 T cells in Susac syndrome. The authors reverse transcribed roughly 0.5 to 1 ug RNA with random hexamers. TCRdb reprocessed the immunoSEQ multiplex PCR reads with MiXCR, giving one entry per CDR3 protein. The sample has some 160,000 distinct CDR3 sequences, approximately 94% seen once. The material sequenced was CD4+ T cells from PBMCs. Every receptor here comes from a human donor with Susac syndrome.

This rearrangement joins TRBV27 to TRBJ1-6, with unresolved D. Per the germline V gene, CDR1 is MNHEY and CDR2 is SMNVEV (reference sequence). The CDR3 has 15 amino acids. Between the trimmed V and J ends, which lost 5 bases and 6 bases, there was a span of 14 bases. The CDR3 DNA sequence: TGTGCCAGCAGTGCCCAAGGACTGAGTAATTCACCCCTCCACTTT. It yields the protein CASSAQGLSNSPLHF.

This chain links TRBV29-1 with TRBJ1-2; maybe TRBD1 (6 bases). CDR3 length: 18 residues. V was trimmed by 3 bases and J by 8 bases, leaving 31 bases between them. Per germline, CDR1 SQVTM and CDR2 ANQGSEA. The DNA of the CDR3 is TGCAGCGTTGATAACCGGCCACCCGGACAGTTTCCCCAGGAGGGCTACACCTTC. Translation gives CSVDNRPPGQFPQEGYTF.

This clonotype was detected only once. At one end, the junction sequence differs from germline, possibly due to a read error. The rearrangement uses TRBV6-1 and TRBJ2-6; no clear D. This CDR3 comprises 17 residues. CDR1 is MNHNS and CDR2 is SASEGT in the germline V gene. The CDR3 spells CASGENRVGAGANVLTF. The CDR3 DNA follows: TGTGCCAGCGGTGAAAATAGGGTTGGGGCTGGGGCCAACGTCCTGACTTTC.

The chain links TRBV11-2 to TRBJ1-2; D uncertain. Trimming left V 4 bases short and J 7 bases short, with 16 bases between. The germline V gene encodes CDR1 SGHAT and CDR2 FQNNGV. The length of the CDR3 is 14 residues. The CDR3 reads CASSSTHPPLGYTF. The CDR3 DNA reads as TGTGCCAGCAGCTCTACCCACCCTCCTCTTGGCTACACCTTC.

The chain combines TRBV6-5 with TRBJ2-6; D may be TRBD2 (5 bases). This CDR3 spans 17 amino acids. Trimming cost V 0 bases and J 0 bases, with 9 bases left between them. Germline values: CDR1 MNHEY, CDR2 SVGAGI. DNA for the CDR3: TGTGCCAGCAGTTACTCGACGGGGTACTCTGGGGCCAACGTCCTGACTTTC. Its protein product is CASSYSTGYSGANVLTF.

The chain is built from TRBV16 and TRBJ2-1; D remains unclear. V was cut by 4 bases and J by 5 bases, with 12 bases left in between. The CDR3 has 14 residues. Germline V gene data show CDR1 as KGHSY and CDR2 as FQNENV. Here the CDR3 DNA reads TGTGCCAGCAGCCCCAAAAGGAGTAACAATGAGCAGTTCTTC. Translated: CASSPKRSNNEQFF.

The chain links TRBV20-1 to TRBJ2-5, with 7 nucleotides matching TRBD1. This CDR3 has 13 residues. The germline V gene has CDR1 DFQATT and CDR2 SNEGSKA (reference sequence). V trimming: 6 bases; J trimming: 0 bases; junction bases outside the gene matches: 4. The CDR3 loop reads CSAAGTDQETQYF. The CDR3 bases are TGCAGTGCCGCCGGGACAGACCAAGAGACCCAGTACTTC.

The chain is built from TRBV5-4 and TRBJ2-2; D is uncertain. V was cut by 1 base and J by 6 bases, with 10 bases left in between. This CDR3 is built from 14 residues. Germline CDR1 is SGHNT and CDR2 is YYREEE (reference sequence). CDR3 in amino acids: CASSLFLSAGELFF. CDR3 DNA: TGTGCCAGCAGCTTGTTCCTATCTGCCGGGGAGCTGTTTTTT. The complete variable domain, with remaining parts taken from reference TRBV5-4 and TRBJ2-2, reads ETGVTQSPTHLIKTRGQQVTLRCSSQSGHNTVSWYQQALGQGPQFIFQYYREEENGRGNFPPRFSGLQFPNYSSELNVNALELDDSALYLCASSLFLSAGELFFGEGSRLTVL.

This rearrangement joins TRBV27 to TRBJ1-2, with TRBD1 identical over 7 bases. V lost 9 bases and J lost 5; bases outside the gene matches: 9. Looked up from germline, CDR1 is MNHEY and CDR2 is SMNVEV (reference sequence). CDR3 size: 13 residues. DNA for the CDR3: TGTGCCAGTTCGACAGGGTTGGAGTATGGCTACACCTTC. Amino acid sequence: CASSTGLEYGYTF.

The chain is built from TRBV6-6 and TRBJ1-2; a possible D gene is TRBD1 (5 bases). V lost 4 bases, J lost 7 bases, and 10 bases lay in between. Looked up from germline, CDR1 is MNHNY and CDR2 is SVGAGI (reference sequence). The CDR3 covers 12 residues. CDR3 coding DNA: TGTGCCAGCAGTTTTGGGGGGGTTGGCTACACCTTC. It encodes CASSFGGVGYTF.

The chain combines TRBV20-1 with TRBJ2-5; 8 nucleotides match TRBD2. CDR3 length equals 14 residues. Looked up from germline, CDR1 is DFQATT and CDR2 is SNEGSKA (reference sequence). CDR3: CSRVGRGEQETQYF. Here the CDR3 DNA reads TGCAGCCGGGTGGGGCGGGGGGAACAAGAGACCCAGTACTTC.

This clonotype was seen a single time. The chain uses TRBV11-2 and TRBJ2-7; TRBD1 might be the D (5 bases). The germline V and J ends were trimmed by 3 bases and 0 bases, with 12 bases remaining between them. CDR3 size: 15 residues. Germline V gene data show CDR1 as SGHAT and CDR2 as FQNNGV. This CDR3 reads CASSFQGILSYEQYF. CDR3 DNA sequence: TGTGCCAGCAGCTTTCAGGGAATCCTCTCCTACGAGCAGTACTTC.

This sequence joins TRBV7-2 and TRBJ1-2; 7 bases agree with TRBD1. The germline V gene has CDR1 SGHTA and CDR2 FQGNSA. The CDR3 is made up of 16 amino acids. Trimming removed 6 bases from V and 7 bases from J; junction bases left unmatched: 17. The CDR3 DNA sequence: TGTGCCAGCAGTCAGGGGCGCAGGGGGGAATTGAGTGGCTACACCTTC. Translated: CASSQGRRGELSGYTF.

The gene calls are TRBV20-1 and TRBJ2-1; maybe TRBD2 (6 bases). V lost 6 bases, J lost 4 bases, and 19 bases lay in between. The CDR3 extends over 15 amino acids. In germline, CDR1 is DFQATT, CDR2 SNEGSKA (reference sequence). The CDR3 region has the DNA TGCAGTGCCGCGAAGAGGGGACTTTTATACAATGAGCAGTTCTTC. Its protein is CSAAKRGLLYNEQFF.

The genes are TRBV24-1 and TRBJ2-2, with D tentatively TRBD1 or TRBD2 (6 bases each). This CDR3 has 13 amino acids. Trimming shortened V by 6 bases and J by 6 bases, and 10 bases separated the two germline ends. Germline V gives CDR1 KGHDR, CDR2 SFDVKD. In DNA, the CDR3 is TGTGCCACCAGTTCGGGGGCTCCCGGGGAGCTGTTTTTT. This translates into CATSSGAPGELFF.

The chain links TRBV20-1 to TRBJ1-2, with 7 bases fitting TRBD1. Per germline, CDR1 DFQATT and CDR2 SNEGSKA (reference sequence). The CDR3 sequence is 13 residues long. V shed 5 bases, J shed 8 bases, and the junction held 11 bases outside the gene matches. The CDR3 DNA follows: TGCAGTGCTGGCCGCCGGGACAGCGGGGGCTACACCTTC. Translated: CSAGRRDSGGYTF.

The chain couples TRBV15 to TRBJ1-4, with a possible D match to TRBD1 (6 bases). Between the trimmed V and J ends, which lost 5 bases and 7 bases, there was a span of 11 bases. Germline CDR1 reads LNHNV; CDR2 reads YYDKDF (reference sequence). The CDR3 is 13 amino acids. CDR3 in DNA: TGTGCCACCAGCCGGACAGCGACTGAAAAACTGTTTTTT. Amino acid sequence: CATSRTATEKLFF.

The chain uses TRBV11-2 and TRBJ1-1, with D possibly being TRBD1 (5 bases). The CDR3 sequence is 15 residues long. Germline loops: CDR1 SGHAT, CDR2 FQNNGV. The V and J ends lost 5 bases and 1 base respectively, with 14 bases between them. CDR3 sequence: CASSPSIDRNTEAFF. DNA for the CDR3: TGTGCCAGCAGCCCGAGCATCGACAGGAACACTGAAGCTTTCTTT.

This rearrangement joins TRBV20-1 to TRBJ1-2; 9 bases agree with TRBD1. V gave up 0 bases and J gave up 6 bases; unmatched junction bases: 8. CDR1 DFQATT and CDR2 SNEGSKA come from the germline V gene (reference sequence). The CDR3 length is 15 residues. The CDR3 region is CSARDQEDRGNGYTF. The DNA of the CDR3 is TGCAGTGCTAGAGATCAGGAGGACAGGGGCAATGGCTACACCTTC.

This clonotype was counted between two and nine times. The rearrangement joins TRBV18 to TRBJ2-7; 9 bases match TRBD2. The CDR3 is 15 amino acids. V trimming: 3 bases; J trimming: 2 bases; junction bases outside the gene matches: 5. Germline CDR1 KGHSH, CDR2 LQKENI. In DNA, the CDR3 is TGTGCCAGCTCACCCGGGCTAGCGGGGACCTACGAGCAGTACTTC. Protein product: CASSPGLAGTYEQYF.

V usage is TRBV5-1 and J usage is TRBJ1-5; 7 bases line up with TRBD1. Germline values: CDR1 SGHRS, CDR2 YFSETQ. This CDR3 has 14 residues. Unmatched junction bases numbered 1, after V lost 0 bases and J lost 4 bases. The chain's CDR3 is CASSLEQGNQPQHF. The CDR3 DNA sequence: TGCGCCAGCAGCTTGGAACAGGGGAATCAGCCCCAGCATTTT.

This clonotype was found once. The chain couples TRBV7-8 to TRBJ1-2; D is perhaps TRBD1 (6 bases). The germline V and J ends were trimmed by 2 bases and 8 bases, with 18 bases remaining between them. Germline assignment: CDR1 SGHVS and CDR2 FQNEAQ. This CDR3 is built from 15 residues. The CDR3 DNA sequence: TGTGCCAGCAGCTTAAGGCAGAGGGGGGTGGAAGGCTACACCTTC. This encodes CASSLRQRGVEGYTF.

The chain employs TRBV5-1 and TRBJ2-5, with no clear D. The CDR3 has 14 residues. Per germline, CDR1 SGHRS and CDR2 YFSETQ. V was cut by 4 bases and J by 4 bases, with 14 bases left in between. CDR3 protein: CASSLVGPGETQYF. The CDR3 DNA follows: TGCGCCAGCAGCCTGGTCGGGCCGGGAGAGACCCAGTACTTC.

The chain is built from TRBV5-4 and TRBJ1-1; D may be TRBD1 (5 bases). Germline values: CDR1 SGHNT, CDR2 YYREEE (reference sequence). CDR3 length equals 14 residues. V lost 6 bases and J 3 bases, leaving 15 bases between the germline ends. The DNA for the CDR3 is TGTGCCAGCACCCTGCAGGGTAGTGACACTGAAGCTTTCTTT. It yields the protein CASTLQGSDTEAFF.

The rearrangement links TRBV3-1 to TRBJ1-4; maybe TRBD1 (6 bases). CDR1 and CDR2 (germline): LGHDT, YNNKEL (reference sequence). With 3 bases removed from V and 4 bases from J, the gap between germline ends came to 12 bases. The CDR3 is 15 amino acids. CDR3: CASSHRQENNEKLFF. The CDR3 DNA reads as TGTGCCAGCAGCCATCGACAGGAAAATAATGAAAAACTGTTTTTT.

CDR3 sequence reads: CASSQGTPANYGYTF. CDR3 DNA: TGTGCCAGCAGCCAAGGCACACCTGCTAACTATGGCTACACCTTC. This sequence joins TRBV4-2 and TRBJ1-2; D not resolved. Trimming left V 1 base short and J 0 bases short, with 9 bases between. This CDR3 is built from 15 residues. Germline V gene lookup returns CDR1 LGHNA and CDR2 YNFKEQ.

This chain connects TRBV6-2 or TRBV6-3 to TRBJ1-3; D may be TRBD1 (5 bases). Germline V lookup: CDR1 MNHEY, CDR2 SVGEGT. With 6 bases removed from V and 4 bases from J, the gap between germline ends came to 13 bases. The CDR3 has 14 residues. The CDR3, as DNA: TGTGCCAGCAGATCCGGGGGAACGGGAAACACCATATATTTT. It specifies CASRSGGTGNTIYF.

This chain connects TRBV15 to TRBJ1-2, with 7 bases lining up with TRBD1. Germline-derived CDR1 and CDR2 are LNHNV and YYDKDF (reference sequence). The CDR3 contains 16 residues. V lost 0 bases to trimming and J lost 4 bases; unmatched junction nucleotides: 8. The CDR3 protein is CATSRDLAGGGYGYTF. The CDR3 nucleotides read TGTGCCACCAGCAGAGATCTGGCAGGGGGTGGCTATGGCTACACCTTC.